This T cell receptor (beta chain) was documented in a study of PD-1 blockade in classical Hodgkin lymphoma. Study details: Patients got intravenous nivolumab 3 mg/kg every 2 weeks.

Notes on this clone: Its antigen is unidentified.

Some clones are missing from TCRdb's copy, which holds only in-frame ones; the method was immunoSEQ multiplex PCR. The sample consists of tens of thousands of clones, roughly 89% of them appearing once. Each patient's relapse followed autologous stem cell transplantation, and brentuximab vedotin exposure varied. The CDR3 has 17 residues. Trimming took 6 bases from V and 2 from J; bases not matched to a gene: 8. Per germline, CDR1 SGHRS and CDR2 YFSETQ. Study-level points and caveats: Excluded were patients who started nivolumab under 1 year after ASCT, a group that had lower diversity.

The sequence derives from a human donor with classical Hodgkin lymphoma. The sample consisted of peripheral blood mononuclear cells (PBMCs), taken at baseline. The V and J genes are TRBV5-1 and TRBJ2-3; 14 bases are shared with TRBD2. The CDR3 DNA reads as TGCGCCAGCAACCCCGGGACTAGCGGGGGATTCACAGATACGCAGTATTTT. This gives the protein CASNPGTSGGFTDTQYF. Full variable domain (missing parts from reference TRBV5-1 and TRBJ2-3): KAGVTQTPRYLIKTRGQQVTLSCSPISGHRSVSWYQQTPGQGLQFLFEYFSETQRNKGNFPGRFSGRQFSNSRSEMNVSTLELGDSALYLCASNPGTSGGFTDTQYFGPGTRLTVL.